These T cell receptor beta chains were read from a single sample in a study of blood T cell repertoires in COVID-19. Data came from immunoSEQ multiplex PCR; TCRdb stores just in-frame clones and leaves some out. The sample consists of hundreds of thousands of clones, 85% to 90% of them appearing once. The sequencing sample was made of peripheral blood. These receptors originate from a woman under 30 with acute or convalescent COVID-19. CDR3s include the opening cysteine and the closing phenylalanine or tryptophan. A D gene is named only where the DNA matches it firmly. Size is omitted from some rows. Given values are once, few, many or a class for expanded clones.

d_call clone_size v_call cdr3_aa
TRBD1 once TRBV7-9 CASSLMDRGQPPLHF
TRBD1 - TRBV10-3 CAISEWTGPSPLHF
- - TRBV3-1/TRBV3-2 CASSQGGHDGYTF
TRBD1 few TRBV7-9 CASSHGTAYGYTF
- - TRBV11-3 CASSFSSTIGTDTQYF
- few TRBV7-2 CASSPRWGGGSNEQFF
- - TRBV6-5 CASSYSTVNYGYTF
TRBD1 - TRBV5-4 CASSLKRKGQGGAFNYGYTF
TRBD2 - TRBV25-1 CASSDQGGGQETQYF
- - TRBV27 CASSLNFNEQFF
- - TRBV11-2 CASWGGDFNGYTF
TRBD2 - TRBV7-8 CASSSKRGTPTETQYF
TRBD2 - TRBV5-5 CASSLAGLAGVDTQYF
TRBD2 - TRBV7-2 CASSLLAGGHGDTQYF
- - TRBV12-5 CASGLGGTGNTIYF
- once TRBV4-1 CASSQMGGRIIVEKLFF
- - TRBV19 CASSDSGTPGGYTF
TRBD1 - TRBV14 CASSNIGDSFQETQYF
- - TRBV29-1 CSVGQNYGYTF
- - TRBV19 CASSPSYIWGRQNTEAFF
- - TRBV10-3 CAISGTGLNTEAFF
- - TRBV19 CASSIDLGDYGYTF
- - TRBV5-3 CARSTKGLSSYNEQFF
- - TRBV24-1 CATSDSSSSGANVLTF
- - TRBV20-1 CSASLADSANYGYTF
TRBD1 - TRBV2 CASSWGQGAGNEQYF
- - TRBV28 CASSLGASYGYTF
- - TRBV5-1 CASSLTGISTEAFF
TRBD1 once TRBV6-4 CASSDRGQGGDTQYF
- - TRBV7-2 CASDRGTYNEQFF
- - TRBV6-5 CASGGLTGTYGYTF
TRBD1 - TRBV10-3 CATLAIRQGRYGYTF
TRBD2 - TRBV19 CASSIGTSGAYNEQFF
TRBD1 - TRBV24-1 CATSEPDRGAYEQYF
- - TRBV19 CASSITSLWGYTF
- - TRBV7-6 CASSLPLNREKLFF
- - TRBV28 CATQRGTYEQYF